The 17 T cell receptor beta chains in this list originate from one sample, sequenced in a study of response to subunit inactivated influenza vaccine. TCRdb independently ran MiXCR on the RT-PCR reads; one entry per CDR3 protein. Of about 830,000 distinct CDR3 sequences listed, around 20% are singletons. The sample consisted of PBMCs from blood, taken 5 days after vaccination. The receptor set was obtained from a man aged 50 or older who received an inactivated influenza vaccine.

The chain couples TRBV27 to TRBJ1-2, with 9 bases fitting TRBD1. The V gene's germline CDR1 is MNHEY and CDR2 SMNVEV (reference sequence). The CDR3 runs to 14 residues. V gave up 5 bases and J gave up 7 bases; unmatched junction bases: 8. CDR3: CASSPRDRASGYTF. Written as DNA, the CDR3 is TGTGCCAGCAGTCCGAGGGACAGGGCGTCTGGCTACACCTTC.

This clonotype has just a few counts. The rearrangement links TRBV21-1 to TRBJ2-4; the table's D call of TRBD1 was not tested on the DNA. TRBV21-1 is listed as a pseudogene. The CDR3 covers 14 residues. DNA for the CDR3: TGTGCCAGCAGCGCGGGACAGGGCCCGATCATTCAGTACTTC. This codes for CASSAGQGPIIQYF.

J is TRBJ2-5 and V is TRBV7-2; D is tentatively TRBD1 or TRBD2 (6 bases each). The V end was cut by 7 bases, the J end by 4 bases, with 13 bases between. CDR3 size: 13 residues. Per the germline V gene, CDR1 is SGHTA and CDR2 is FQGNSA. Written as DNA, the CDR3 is TGTGCCAGCAATAGGGGGGTTGGAGAGACCCAGTACTTC. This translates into CASNRGVGETQYF. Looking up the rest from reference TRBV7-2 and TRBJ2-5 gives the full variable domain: GAGVSQSPSNKVTEKGKDVELRCDPISGHTALYWYRQSLGQGLEFLIYFQGNSAPDKSGLPSDRFSAERTGGSVSTLTIQRTQQEDSAVYLCASNRGVGETQYFGPGTRLLVL.

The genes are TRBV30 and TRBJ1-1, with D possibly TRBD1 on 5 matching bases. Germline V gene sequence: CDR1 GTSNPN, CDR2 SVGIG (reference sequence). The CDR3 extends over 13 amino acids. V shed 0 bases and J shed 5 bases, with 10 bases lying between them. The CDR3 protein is CAWSVAWGTEAFF. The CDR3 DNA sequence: TGTGCCTGGAGTGTAGCCTGGGGGACTGAAGCTTTCTTT.

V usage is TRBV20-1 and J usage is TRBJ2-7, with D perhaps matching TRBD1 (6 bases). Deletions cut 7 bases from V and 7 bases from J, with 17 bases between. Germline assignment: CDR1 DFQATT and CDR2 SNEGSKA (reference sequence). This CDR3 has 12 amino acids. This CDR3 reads CSVSGHAKEQYF. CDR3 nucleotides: TGCAGTGTCTCGGGACACGCTAAAGAGCAGTACTTC.

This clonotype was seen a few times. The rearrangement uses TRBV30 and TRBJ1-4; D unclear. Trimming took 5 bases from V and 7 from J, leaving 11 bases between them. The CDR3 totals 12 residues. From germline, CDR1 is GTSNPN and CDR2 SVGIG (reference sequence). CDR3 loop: CAWRPLGEKLFF. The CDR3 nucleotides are TGTGCCTGGCGACCTCTCGGTGAAAAACTGTTTTTT. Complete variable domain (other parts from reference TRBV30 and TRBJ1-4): SQTIHQWPATLVQPVGSPLSLECTVEGTSNPNLYWYRQAAGRGLQLLFYSVGIGQISSEVPQNLSASRPQDRQFILSSKKLLLSDSGFYLCAWRPLGEKLFFGSGTQLSVL.

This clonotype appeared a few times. In DNA, the CDR3 is TGTGCCAGCAGCCCCCAGTGGCCTCTAGCGAGAACCACAGATACGCAGTATTTT. It codes for CASSPQWPLARTTDTQYF. This chain uses TRBV11-2 with TRBJ2-3; TRBD2 might be the D (6 bases). CDR3 length: 18 amino acids. Germline V gene lookup returns CDR1 SGHAT and CDR2 FQNNGV. V lost 5 bases and J lost 2, with 23 bases in between.

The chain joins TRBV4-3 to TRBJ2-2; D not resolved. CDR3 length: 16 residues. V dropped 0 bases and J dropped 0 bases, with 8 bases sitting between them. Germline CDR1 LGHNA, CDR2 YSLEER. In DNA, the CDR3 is TGCGCCAGCAGCCAAGATCTGACATCGAACACCGGGGAGCTGTTTTTT. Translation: CASSQDLTSNTGELFF.

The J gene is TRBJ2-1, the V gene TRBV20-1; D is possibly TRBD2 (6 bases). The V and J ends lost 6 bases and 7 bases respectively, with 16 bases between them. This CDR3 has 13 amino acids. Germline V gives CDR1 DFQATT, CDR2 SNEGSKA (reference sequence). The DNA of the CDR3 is TGCAGTGCCCAACGGGGAGGAGAGAATGAGCAGTTCTTC. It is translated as CSAQRGGENEQFF.

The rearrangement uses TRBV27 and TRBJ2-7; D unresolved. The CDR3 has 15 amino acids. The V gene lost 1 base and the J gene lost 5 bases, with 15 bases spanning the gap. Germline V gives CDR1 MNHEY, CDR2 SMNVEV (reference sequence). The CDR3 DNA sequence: TGTGCCAGCAGTTTATGGTACCGGCCCGTGAACGAGCAGTACTTC. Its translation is CASSLWYRPVNEQYF.

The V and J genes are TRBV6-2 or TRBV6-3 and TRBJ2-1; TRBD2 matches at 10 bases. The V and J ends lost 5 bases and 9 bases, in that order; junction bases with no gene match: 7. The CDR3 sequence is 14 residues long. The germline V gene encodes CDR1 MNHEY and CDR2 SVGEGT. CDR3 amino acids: CASSLSGGPAEQFF. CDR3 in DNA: TGTGCCAGCAGTCTTAGCGGGGGGCCGGCTGAGCAGTTCTTC.

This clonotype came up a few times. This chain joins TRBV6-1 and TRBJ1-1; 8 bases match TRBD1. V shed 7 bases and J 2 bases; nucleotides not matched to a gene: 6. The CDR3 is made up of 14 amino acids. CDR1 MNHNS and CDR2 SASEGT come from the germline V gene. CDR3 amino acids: CASMGTGANTEAFF. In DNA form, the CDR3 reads TGTGCCAGCATGGGGACAGGAGCTAACACTGAAGCTTTCTTT.

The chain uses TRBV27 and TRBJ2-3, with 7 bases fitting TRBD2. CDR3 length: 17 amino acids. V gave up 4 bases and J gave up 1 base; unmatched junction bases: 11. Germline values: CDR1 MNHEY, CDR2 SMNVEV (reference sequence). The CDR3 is CASSWGGGVRGTDTQYF. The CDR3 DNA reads TGTGCCAGCAGTTGGGGGGGAGGGGTCCGCGGCACAGATACGCAGTATTTT.

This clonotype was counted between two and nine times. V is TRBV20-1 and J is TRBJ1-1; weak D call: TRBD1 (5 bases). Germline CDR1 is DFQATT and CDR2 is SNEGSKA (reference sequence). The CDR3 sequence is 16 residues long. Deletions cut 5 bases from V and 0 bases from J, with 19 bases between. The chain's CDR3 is CSALLRSGILNTEAFF. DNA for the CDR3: TGCAGTGCTCTGTTGAGGTCAGGGATCTTGAACACTGAAGCTTTCTTT.

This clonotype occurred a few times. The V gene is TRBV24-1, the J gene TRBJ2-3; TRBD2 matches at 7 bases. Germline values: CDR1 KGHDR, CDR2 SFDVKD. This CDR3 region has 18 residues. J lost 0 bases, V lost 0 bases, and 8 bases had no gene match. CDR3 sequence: CATSDLHTSGNSTDTQYF. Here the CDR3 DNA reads TGTGCCACCAGTGATTTGCATACCAGCGGGAATAGCACAGATACGCAGTATTTT.

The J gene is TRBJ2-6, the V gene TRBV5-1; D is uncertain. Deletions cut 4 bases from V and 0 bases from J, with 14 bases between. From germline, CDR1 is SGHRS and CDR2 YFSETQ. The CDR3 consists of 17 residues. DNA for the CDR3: TGCGCCAGCAGCGATGGAACCCCTGCCTCTGGGGCCAACGTCCTGACTTTC. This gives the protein CASSDGTPASGANVLTF.

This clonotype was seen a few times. The CDR3 protein is CSARDIAVGWGEQFF. In DNA, the CDR3 is TGCAGTGCTAGAGATATAGCAGTTGGGTGGGGTGAGCAGTTCTTC. The chain has TRBV20-1 and TRBJ2-1; the D is unclear. The CDR3 has 15 residues. CDR1 and CDR2 (germline): DFQATT, SNEGSKA (reference sequence). Trimming left V 0 bases short and J 9 bases short, with 18 bases between.